This paragraph reports one TCR beta chain. Germline-derived CDR1 and CDR2 are SEHNR and FQNEAQ (reference sequence). Trimming at V came to 4 bases and at J to 2 bases, leaving 2 bases not matched to a gene. This CDR3 contains 16 residues. The data derive from a study of T cell changes during pregnancy in multiple sclerosis. TCRdb's copy holds only in-frame clones and misses some; the assay was immunoSEQ multiplex PCR. The profile shows about 70,000 clones, around 90% of them singletons. The sequence was obtained from a female donor with multiple sclerosis, enrolled in a pregnancy study. The chain couples TRBV7-9 to TRBJ2-3; TRBD2 agrees at 14 bases. The source material was CD4+ T cells from peripheral blood mononuclear cells, sampled after pregnancy. The CDR3 loop reads CASSSGLAGDTDTQYF. In DNA, the CDR3 is TGTGCCAGCAGCTCGGGACTAGCGGGGGACACAGATACGCAGTATTTT.